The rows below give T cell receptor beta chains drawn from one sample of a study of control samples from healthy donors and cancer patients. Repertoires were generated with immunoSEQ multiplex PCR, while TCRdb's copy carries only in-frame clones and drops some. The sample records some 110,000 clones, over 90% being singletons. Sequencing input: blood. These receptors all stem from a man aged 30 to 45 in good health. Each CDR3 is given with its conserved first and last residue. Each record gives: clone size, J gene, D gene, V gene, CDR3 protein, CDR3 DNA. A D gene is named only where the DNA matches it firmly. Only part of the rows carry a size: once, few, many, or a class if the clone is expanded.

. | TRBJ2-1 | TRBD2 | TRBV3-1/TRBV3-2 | CASSQFSGGADEQFF | TGTGCCAGCAGCCAATTTAGCGGGGGGGCGGATGAGCAGTTCTTC
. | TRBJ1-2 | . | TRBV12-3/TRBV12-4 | CASRSTGGKGYTF | TGTGCCAGCAGGTCCACGGGGGGGAAGGGCTACACCTTC
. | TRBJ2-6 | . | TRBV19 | CASSITPRSGANVLTF | TGTGCCAGTAGTATAACCCCTCGCTCTGGGGCCAACGTCCTGACTTTC
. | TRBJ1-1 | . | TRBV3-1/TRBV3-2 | CASSQDLRYSPNTEAFF | TGTGCCAGCAGCCAAGATCTCCGGTACAGCCCGAACACTGAAGCTTTCTTT
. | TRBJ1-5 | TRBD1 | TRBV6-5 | CASSAGQGLGQPQHF | TGTGCCAGCAGCGCGGGACAGGGCCTGGGGCAGCCCCAGCATTTT
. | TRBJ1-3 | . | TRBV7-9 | CASSLGTTNTIYF | TGTGCCAGCAGCTTAGGGACAACAAACACCATATATTTT
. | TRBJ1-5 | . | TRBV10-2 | CASSSGALNQPQHF | TGCGCCAGCAGCTCAGGGGCCCTCAATCAGCCCCAGCATTTT
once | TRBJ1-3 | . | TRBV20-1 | CSASGLRDASGNTIYF | TGCAGTGCTAGTGGCCTCCGGGACGCCTCTGGAAACACCATATATTTT
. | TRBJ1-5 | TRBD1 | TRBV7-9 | CASSRTGTNQPQHF | TGTGCCAGCAGCCGGACAGGGACCAATCAGCCCCAGCATTTT
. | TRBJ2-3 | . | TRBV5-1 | CASSLAVGSPDTQYF | TGCGCCAGCAGCTTGGCGGTAGGCTCGCCAGATACGCAGTATTTT